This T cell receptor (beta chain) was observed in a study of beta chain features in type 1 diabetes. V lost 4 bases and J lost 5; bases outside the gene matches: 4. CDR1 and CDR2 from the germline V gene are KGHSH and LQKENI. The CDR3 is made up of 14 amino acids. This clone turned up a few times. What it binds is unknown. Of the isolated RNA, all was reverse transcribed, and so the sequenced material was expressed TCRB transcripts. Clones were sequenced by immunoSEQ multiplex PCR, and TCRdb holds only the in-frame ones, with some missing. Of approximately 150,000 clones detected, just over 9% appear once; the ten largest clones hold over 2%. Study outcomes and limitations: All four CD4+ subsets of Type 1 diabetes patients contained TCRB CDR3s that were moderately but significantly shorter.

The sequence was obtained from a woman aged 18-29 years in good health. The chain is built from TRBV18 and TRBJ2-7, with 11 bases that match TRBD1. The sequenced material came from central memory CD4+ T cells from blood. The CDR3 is CASSRTGGFHEQYF. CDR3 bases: TGTGCCAGCTCACGGACAGGGGGCTTCCACGAGCAGTACTTC. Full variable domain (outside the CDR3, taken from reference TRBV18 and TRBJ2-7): NAGVMQNPRHLVRRRGQEARLRCSPMKGHSHVYWYRQLPEEGLKFMVYLQKENIIDESGMPKERFSAEFPKEGPSILRIQQVVRGDSAAYFCASSRTGGFHEQYFGPGTRLTVT.